What follows are 31 T cell receptor beta chains derived from one specimen sequenced in a study of cytomegalovirus exposure and HLA in healthy donors. Sequencing was performed with immunoSEQ multiplex PCR; in TCRdb, only in-frame clones are kept and a portion is missing. This table has under 300,000 clones, approximately 86% appearing once. The sequenced material came from PBMCs. The receptor set was obtained from a woman between 18 and 29 years old in good health and CMV-seronegative.

This chain joins TRBV5-6 and TRBJ1-5, with 9 bases that match TRBD1. J was trimmed by 3 bases and V by 2 bases; bases with no gene match: 9. The CDR3 length is 17 residues. CDR1 SGHDT and CDR2 YYEEEE come from the germline V gene. CDR3 amino acids: CASSFTTGGLHNQPQHF. Written as DNA, the CDR3 is TGTGCCAGCAGCTTCACCACAGGGGGCCTACACAATCAGCCCCAGCATTTT. The full variable domain, completed using reference TRBV5-6 and TRBJ1-5, is DAGVTQSPTHLIKTRGQQVTLRCSPKSGHDTVSWYQQALGQGPQFIFQYYEEEERQRGNFPDRFSGHQFPNYSSELNVNALLLGDSALYLCASSFTTGGLHNQPQHFGDGTRLSIL.

The rearrangement joins TRBV5-6 to TRBJ1-1; D call uncertain. Germline loops: CDR1 SGHDT, CDR2 YYEEEE. With 4 bases removed from V and 0 bases from J, the gap between germline ends came to 19 bases. The CDR3 is 17 residues long. The CDR3: CASSAFRQSYMNTEAFF. CDR3 sequence (DNA): TGTGCCAGCAGCGCGTTCAGGCAGTCCTACATGAACACTGAAGCTTTCTTT. The whole variable domain, remainder taken from reference TRBV5-6 and TRBJ1-1, is DAGVTQSPTHLIKTRGQQVTLRCSPKSGHDTVSWYQQALGQGPQFIFQYYEEEERQRGNFPDRFSGHQFPNYSSELNVNALLLGDSALYLCASSAFRQSYMNTEAFFGQGTRLTVV.

In this sample, this clone turned up a few times. The chain has TRBV2 and TRBJ2-7; TRBD2 might be the D (6 bases). V lost 2 bases, J lost 0 bases, and 11 bases lay in between. The CDR3 is 15 amino acids. The germline V gene has CDR1 SNHLY and CDR2 FYNNEI. In DNA form, the CDR3 reads TGTGCCAGCAGTGAACTTGGCGGGGCCTCCTACGAGCAGTACTTC. Translating it yields CASSELGGASYEQYF. Full variable domain (rest looked up from reference TRBV2 and TRBJ2-7): EPEVTQTPSHQVTQMGQEVILRCVPISNHLYFYWYRQILGQKVEFLVSFYNNEISEKSEIFDDQFSVERPDGSNFTLKIRSTKLEDSAMYFCASSELGGASYEQYFGPGTRLTVT.

The genes are TRBV21-1 and TRBJ1-5. TRBV21-1 is tagged as a pseudogene. This CDR3 is 15 amino acids long. The CDR3 DNA is TGTGCCAGCAGCAAGGAGGTAAGGAGCAATCAGCCCCAGCATTTT. It specifies CASSKEVRSNQPQHF.

The genes are TRBV7-3 and TRBJ1-1, with no clear D. Germline CDR1 reads SGHTA; CDR2 reads FQGTGA. CDR3 length: 14 amino acids. The germline V and J ends were trimmed by 0 bases and 4 bases, with 9 bases remaining between them. The CDR3 loop is CASSLTGYVTEAFF. The CDR3 nucleotides read TGTGCCAGCAGCTTAACGGGCTATGTCACTGAAGCTTTCTTT.

The chain uses TRBV5-1 and TRBJ2-1, with a possible D match to TRBD1 (6 bases). CDR3 length: 16 residues. V lost 0 bases and J 3 bases, leaving 13 bases between the germline ends. From germline, CDR1 is SGHRS and CDR2 YFSETQ. CDR3 sequence reads: CASSLGQGLVYNEQFF. The CDR3 DNA sequence: TGCGCCAGCAGCTTGGGGCAGGGGCTTGTCTACAATGAGCAGTTCTTC.

This clone was seen just once. The chain carries TRBV5-6 and TRBJ2-5; D perhaps matches TRBD2 (6 bases). The CDR3 totals 15 residues. Germline V lookup: CDR1 SGHDT, CDR2 YYEEEE. With 6 bases removed from V and 3 bases from J, the gap between germline ends came to 18 bases. For the CDR3, the DNA is TGTGCCAGCACCCCCCGAACCGGGGGAGAAGAGACCCAGTACTTC. Residues: CASTPRTGGEETQYF.

The V and J genes are TRBV5-1 and TRBJ1-2, with a possible D match to TRBD1 (6 bases). V was trimmed by 3 bases and J by 7 bases, leaving 22 bases between them. Germline V lookup: CDR1 SGHRS, CDR2 YFSETQ. This CDR3 comprises 16 residues. The CDR3 DNA reads as TGCGCCAGCAGCTGGGGGGGCCAACGGGGCCCCACTGGCTACACCTTC. It specifies CASSWGGQRGPTGYTF.

This clone was detected a few times. This chain uses TRBV18 with TRBJ1-6; D gene ambiguous. The CDR3 length is 14 residues. V lost 3 bases, J lost 13 bases, and 16 bases lay in between. Germline CDR1 is KGHSH and CDR2 is LQKENI. CDR3: CASSPREARGPLHF. The CDR3 DNA sequence: TGTGCCAGCTCACCGCGTGAGGCTCGGGGTCCCCTCCACTTT.

This clone was observed a single time. The junction departs from germline at one end; a sequencing error may be responsible. The V gene is TRBV10-2, the J gene TRBJ2-2; 9 bases line up with TRBD1. Germline CDR1 WSHSY, CDR2 SAAADI. This CDR3 comprises 13 residues. In nucleotides, the CDR3 is TGCGCCAGCGGGACAGGGAACGCCGGGGAGCTGTTTTTT. It translates to CASGTGNAGELFF.

As DNA, the CDR3 is TGCGCCAGCAGCTTGGCATTAGCGGGAGGAGCAGATACGCAGTATTTT. Translating gives CASSLALAGGADTQYF. J is TRBJ2-3 and V is TRBV5-1; TRBD2 aligns across 10 bases. The CDR3 runs to 16 residues. V was pared by 0 bases and J by 4 bases, with 5 bases of the junction left unmatched. CDR1 SGHRS and CDR2 YFSETQ come from the germline V gene.

The chain is built from TRBV5-1 and TRBJ2-7; D is perhaps TRBD2 (6 bases). The CDR3 loop spans 12 amino acids. Germline loops: CDR1 SGHRS, CDR2 YFSETQ. Trimming stripped 4 bases from V and 4 bases from J, with 9 bases between. CDR3 residues: CASSRTIYEQYF. The CDR3, as DNA: TGCGCCAGCAGCAGGACTATTTACGAGCAGTACTTC.

This clone appeared once. The chain couples TRBV5-1 to TRBJ2-1, with TRBD2 matching over 8 bases. Germline V lookup: CDR1 SGHRS, CDR2 YFSETQ. The CDR3 sequence is 16 residues long. The ends lost 6 bases at V and 4 bases at J; junction bases unmatched: 12. CDR3: CASIPSAGANYNEQFF. The DNA for the CDR3 is TGCGCCAGCATTCCGTCAGCGGGAGCGAATTACAATGAGCAGTTCTTC.

This clone was seen just once. The chain uses TRBV5-1 and TRBJ2-1; 12 nucleotides agree with TRBD1. This CDR3 is built from 14 residues. CDR1 is SGHRS, CDR2 YFSETQ, per germline. The junction had 4 bases not matched to a gene; V was cut back by 4 bases and J by 8 bases. CDR3 in amino acids: CASSLGQGADEQFF. CDR3 sequence (DNA): TGCGCCAGCAGCCTGGGACAGGGGGCTGATGAGCAGTTCTTC.

This clone is a singleton in its sample. This chain links TRBV18 with TRBJ2-7; weak D call: TRBD2 (6 bases). This CDR3 is 14 amino acids long. Looked up from germline, CDR1 is KGHSH and CDR2 is LQKENI. V lost 3 bases to trimming and J lost 0 bases, with 9 bases between them. The CDR3 reads CASSPTDYSYEQYF. CDR3 sequence (DNA): TGTGCCAGCTCACCCACGGACTACTCCTACGAGCAGTACTTC.

The genes are TRBV9 and TRBJ2-7; D might be TRBD2 (6 bases). Germline CDR1 is SGDLS and CDR2 is YYNGEE. CDR3 size: 15 residues. The V end lost 0 bases, the J end lost 3 bases, and 13 bases lay between the germline ends. The CDR3 region is CASSVAGDGFYEQYF. In DNA form, the CDR3 reads TGTGCCAGCAGCGTAGCGGGAGACGGGTTCTACGAGCAGTACTTC.

V and J are TRBV7-2 and TRBJ2-2; D unresolved. V was clipped by 6 bases and J by 0 bases, with 14 bases between them. This CDR3 region has 16 residues. Germline CDR1 is SGHTA and CDR2 is FQGNSA. The DNA of the CDR3 is TGTGCCAGCAGTACACACCAGGTTGCGAACACCGGGGAGCTGTTTTTT. Amino acid sequence: CASSTHQVANTGELFF.

The J gene is TRBJ2-1, the V gene TRBV27; 8 nucleotides line up with TRBD2. Trimming took 6 bases from V and 6 from J; bases not matched to a gene: 13. Germline V gives CDR1 MNHEY, CDR2 SMNVEV (reference sequence). The CDR3 runs 16 residues. The CDR3 protein is CASSFTGTRGPNEQFF. The CDR3 DNA follows: TGTGCCAGCAGCTTTACCGGGACTAGAGGGCCCAATGAGCAGTTCTTC.

This rearrangement joins TRBV4-2 to TRBJ2-1, with a possible D match to TRBD2 (5 bases). The ends were cut back, 6 bases at V and 3 bases at J, with 18 bases in the middle. Germline values: CDR1 LGHNA, CDR2 YNFKEQ. CDR3 length equals 16 residues. CDR3 nucleotides: TGTGCCAGCAGGGATAAAAGCGGAGAAGACTACAATGAGCAGTTCTTC. Translating it yields CASRDKSGEDYNEQFF.

This clone was recorded once. This chain links TRBV10-2 with TRBJ1-2; 9 bases match TRBD1. Germline CDR1 and CDR2: WSHSY and SAAADI. The ends lost 3 bases at V and 3 bases at J; junction bases unmatched: 8. The length of the CDR3 is 16 residues. CDR3 bases: TGCGCCAGCAGTGACCCCGGGACAGGGACAGACTATGGCTACACCTTC. Its translation: CASSDPGTGTDYGYTF.

This chain uses TRBV30 with TRBJ2-1, with TRBD2 matching 7 bases. Germline CDR1 and CDR2: GTSNPN and SVGIG (reference sequence). V trimming: 0 bases; J trimming: 2 bases; junction bases outside the gene matches: 13. The length of the CDR3 is 18 residues. CDR3 in amino acids: CAWSVFVSGDFAYNEQFF. The CDR3 DNA reads TGTGCCTGGAGTGTATTTGTAAGCGGGGACTTTGCCTACAATGAGCAGTTCTTC. Supplemented by reference TRBV30 and TRBJ2-1, the full variable domain reads SQTIHQWPATLVQPVGSPLSLECTVEGTSNPNLYWYRQAAGRGLQLLFYSVGIGQISSEVPQNLSASRPQDRQFILSSKKLLLSDSGFYLCAWSVFVSGDFAYNEQFFGPGTRLTVL.

About this clone itself: The junction and the germline gene differ at one end; a read error may be behind it. The chain recombines TRBV19 with TRBJ1-1; the D is unclear. This CDR3 contains 11 residues. Germline CDR1 and CDR2: LNHDA and SQIVND (reference sequence). In DNA, the CDR3 is TGCCTAGCTCCGGGGAACACTGAAGCTTTCTTT. Protein sequence: CLAPGNTEAFF. The variable domain in full, completed from reference TRBV19 and TRBJ1-1, reads DGGITQSPKYLFRKEGQNVTLSCEQNLNHDAMYWYRQDPGQGLRLIYYSQIVNDFQKGDIAEGYSVSREKKESFPLTVTSAQKNPTAFYLCLAPGNTEAFFGQGTRLTVV.

The chain employs TRBV9 and TRBJ2-7; maybe TRBD2 (6 bases). CDR3 length equals 15 residues. The germline V gene has CDR1 SGDLS and CDR2 YYNGEE. Trimming cost V 3 bases and J 6 bases, with 19 bases left between them. In DNA form, the CDR3 reads TGTGCCAGCAGCGCGAGGGGTAGCGGAGAGGTCGAGCAGTACTTC. Protein: CASSARGSGEVEQYF.

V and J are TRBV6-6 and TRBJ2-2, with 12 bases lining up with TRBD2. From germline, CDR1 is MNHNY and CDR2 SVGAGI (reference sequence). CDR3 length: 16 amino acids. The J segment lost 7 bases and the V segment lost 5 bases, leaving 8 bases of the junction unmatched. The CDR3 protein is CASSKTSGSFDGELFF. In DNA, the CDR3 is TGTGCCAGCAGTAAGACTAGCGGGAGCTTCGACGGGGAGCTGTTTTTT.

J is TRBJ1-3 and V is TRBV5-1, with D tentatively TRBD1 (5 bases). V lost 3 bases and J lost 0, with 16 bases in between. The CDR3 sequence is 17 residues long. Germline loops: CDR1 SGHRS, CDR2 YFSETQ. CDR3 loop: CASSWGVGPSSGNTIYF. The CDR3 DNA reads TGCGCCAGCAGCTGGGGCGTCGGACCTAGCTCTGGAAACACCATATATTTT.

As concerns this clone: At one of its ends the junction is not consistent with the germline gene, which may arise from a read error. This chain joins TRBV20-1 and TRBJ1-3; the match to TRBD1 covers 7 bases. Germline CDR1 reads DFQATT; CDR2 reads SNEGSKA (reference sequence). This CDR3 spans 9 amino acids. This CDR3 reads CSAGRDRVF. CDR3 coding DNA: TGCAGTGCGGGAAGGGACAGAGTTTTT.

V and J are TRBV27 and TRBJ2-7; the match to TRBD1 covers 9 bases. The J segment lost 3 bases and the V segment lost 6 bases, leaving 6 bases of the junction unmatched. Per the germline V gene, CDR1 is MNHEY and CDR2 is SMNVEV (reference sequence). CDR3 length: 14 amino acids. CDR3 in DNA: TGTGCCAGCAGCCACAGGGGGCAGGGCTACGAGCAGTACTTC. This sequence encodes CASSHRGQGYEQYF.

In its sample, this clone was seen once. The chain joins TRBV9 to TRBJ1-4; TRBD1 is a possible D gene (5 bases). The germline gives CDR1 SGDLS, CDR2 YYNGEE. CDR3 size: 16 residues. V was trimmed by 0 bases and J by 2 bases, leaving 11 bases between them. CDR3 bases: TGTGCCAGCAGCGTAGGGGCAGGGATCACTAATGAAAAACTGTTTTTT. Translation: CASSVGAGITNEKLFF.

This rearrangement joins TRBV5-6 to TRBJ2-5; no firm D call. The CDR3 length is 17 residues. CDR1 is SGHDT and CDR2 is YYEEEE in the germline V gene. The V end was cut by 0 bases, the J end by 2 bases, with 17 bases between. The CDR3 DNA reads TGTGCCAGCAGCTTGGAGCAGGAAAGCCAATTTCAAGAGACCCAGTACTTC. It is translated as CASSLEQESQFQETQYF.

V is TRBV27 and J is TRBJ2-7; TRBD1 might be the D (5 bases). V dropped 6 bases and J dropped 2 bases, with 17 bases sitting between them. In germline, CDR1 is MNHEY, CDR2 SMNVEV (reference sequence). The CDR3 consists of 15 residues. CDR3 DNA: TGTGCCAGCAGAATCGACAGAAGTAATACCTACGAGCAGTACTTC. Translating it yields CASRIDRSNTYEQYF.

In this sample, this clone turned up once. The chain uses TRBV6-1 and TRBJ2-3; no firm D call. V gave up 4 bases and J gave up 5 bases, with 7 bases separating them. CDR1 MNHNS and CDR2 SASEGT come from the germline V gene. This CDR3 spans 12 amino acids. This chain's CDR3 is CASSAQLDTQYF. The CDR3 coding sequence is TGTGCCAGCAGTGCCCAGTTAGATACGCAGTATTTT.